This TCR beta chain comes out of a study of T-cell memory formation after mild COVID-19. Study results and caveats: Contracting CD8+ clones were enriched in EMRA, CD4+ mainly in CM and EM. Later expanders leaned toward CD4+, whereas clones contracting from day 15 to 85 were balanced CD4/CD8. Memory from before infection featured some responding clones, which suggests cross-reactive memory joined.

Deletions cut 1 base from V and 6 bases from J, with 8 bases between. The CDR3 has 13 residues. CDR1 is SGHAT, CDR2 FQNNGV, per germline. 5'RACE primed from the constant segment yielded TCR alpha and TCR beta cDNA libraries bearing sample barcodes and UMIs. TCRdb re-analysed the 5' RACE reads in MiXCR, keeping a single row per CDR3 protein. Of over 250,000 distinct CDR3 sequences listed, approximately 15% are singletons. This clonotype showed up many times. Its antigen remains unknown. The chain employs TRBV11-2 and TRBJ2-3; D uncertain. The sequencing sample was made of PBMCs or a T cell subset sorted from them (not recorded which). The receptor's source is a man between 18 and 29 years old who had mild COVID-19 (a few samples of this study predate the infection). Cell type and time point are not known. DNA for the CDR3: TGTGCCAGCAGCTTAGGACTCCCCGATACGCAGTATTTT. This translates into CASSLGLPDTQYF.